This TCR beta chain came from a study of blood T cell dynamics during melanoma immunotherapy. The time point: pre-treatment baseline. Disease control meant complete response, partial response or stable disease at 12 weeks. Prior systemic cancer therapy, immunosuppressant use and other active malignancies excluded patients. Germline V gives CDR1 SGHDT, CDR2 YYEEEE. Trimming left V 4 bases short and J 9 bases short, with 11 bases between. This CDR3 contains 11 residues. The protocol was immunoSEQ multiplex PCR, while the TCRdb copy is restricted to in-frame clones and leaves out a portion. The table shows about 20,000 clones, with around 92% occurring only once.

The rearrangement uses TRBV5-6 and TRBJ2-7; D gene ambiguous. The receptor was isolated from a human donor with melanoma. The starting material was blood, obtained from a patient treated with checkpoint blockade. The CDR3 nucleotides read TGTGCCAGCAGCCTCCAAGACCGGCAGTACTTC. Protein product: CASSLQDRQYF.